Following are 30 T cell receptor beta chains from one sample sequenced in a study of CD8 T cell repertoires and HIV-1 epitope variants. Antigens for these TCRs are unknown. Profiled with immunoSEQ multiplex PCR; TCRdb holds only in-frame clones, not every one. The sample lists about 4,900 clones, 66% seen once, with roughly 40% in the top ten. Source material: cultured CD8+ T cells derived from PBMCs. The receptors were gathered from a male donor with HIV.

This chain connects TRBV2 to TRBJ1-2; D is possibly TRBD1 (5 bases). This CDR3 region has 13 residues. Germline V CDR1 and CDR2: SNHLY, FYNNEI. Deletions cut 9 bases from V and 7 bases from J, with 18 bases between. The CDR3 DNA sequence: TGTGCCAGGGACCGGGACGGTACAAGTGGCTACACCTTC. Translated: CARDRDGTSGYTF.

The J gene is TRBJ2-7, the V gene TRBV27; tentatively, D is TRBD2 (5 bases). CDR3 length: 13 amino acids. Per germline, CDR1 MNHEY and CDR2 SMNVEV (reference sequence). Deletions cut 6 bases from V and 0 bases from J, with 9 bases between. CDR3 bases: TGTGCCAGCAGAAAACGGGACTCCTACGAGCAGTACTTC. Amino acids: CASRKRDSYEQYF.

CDR3 DNA sequence: TGTGCCAGCTCACCAGAAGGGGGCCTCTATGGCTACACCTTC. Translation: CASSPEGGLYGYTF. This rearrangement joins TRBV18 to TRBJ1-2; 7 positions agree with TRBD1. J was trimmed by 4 bases and V by 2 bases; bases with no gene match: 4. Looked up from germline, CDR1 is KGHSH and CDR2 is LQKENI. CDR3 length: 14 amino acids.

J is TRBJ1-1 and V is TRBV6-6, with D possibly matching TRBD1 (6 bases). The V end was cut by 5 bases, the J end by 0 bases, with 13 bases between. Germline CDR1 is MNHNY and CDR2 is SVGAGI (reference sequence). This CDR3 has 15 amino acids. The CDR3, as DNA: TGTGCCAGCAGTCCTCAAGGGGACATGAACACTGAAGCTTTCTTT. Translating it yields CASSPQGDMNTEAFF.

The gene calls are TRBV9 and TRBJ1-4; tentatively, D is TRBD1 (5 bases). Germline CDR1 SGDLS, CDR2 YYNGEE. This CDR3 is built from 15 residues. Trimming cost V 1 base and J 8 bases, with 15 bases left between them. The CDR3 here is CASSVRDRGGEKLFF. The CDR3 region has the DNA TGTGCCAGCAGCGTAAGGGATAGGGGAGGCGAAAAACTGTTTTTT.

The chain joins TRBV15 to TRBJ2-1, with a weak D call TRBD1 (5 bases). The CDR3 contains 13 residues. Germline CDR1 and CDR2: LNHNV and YYDKDF (reference sequence). Trimming took 0 bases from V and 7 from J, leaving 7 bases between them. CDR3 DNA sequence: TGTGCCACCAGCAGAGATAGGGGAAATGAGCAGTTCTTC. It specifies CATSRDRGNEQFF.

V and J are TRBV18 and TRBJ1-2, with TRBD1 identical over 10 bases. The CDR3 loop spans 18 amino acids. From germline, CDR1 is KGHSH and CDR2 LQKENI. V was clipped by 1 base and J by 6 bases; unmatched bases: 14. Here the CDR3 DNA reads TGTGCCAGCTCACCACGGTGGGACAGGGGCTCCGAGGAAGATGGCTACACCTTC. It is translated as CASSPRWDRGSEEDGYTF.

The chain links TRBV19 to TRBJ2-2; perhaps TRBD2 as D (5 bases). Trimming took off 4 bases at V and 0 bases at J, with 15 bases between the two ends. Germline V gives CDR1 LNHDA, CDR2 SQIVND (reference sequence). The CDR3 sequence is 17 residues long. The DNA of the CDR3 is TGTGCCAGTAGTAACTGGATTCAGACTACGAACACCGGGGAGCTGTTTTTT. Translated: CASSNWIQTTNTGELFF.

The chain joins TRBV5-6 to TRBJ2-5, with 9 bases identical to TRBD2. The end of the DNA fits TRBJ2-7 better, so the J call may be wrong. Germline V gene lookup returns CDR1 SGHDT and CDR2 YYEEEE. The CDR3 is made up of 13 amino acids. The CDR3 DNA reads TGTGCCAGCAGCCAGGGCGGGGGGGACGAGCAGTACTTC. The encoded protein is CASSQGGGDEQYF.

The chain carries TRBV4-3 and TRBJ2-1; a possible D gene is TRBD1 (5 bases). The CDR3 totals 16 residues. CDR1 is LGHNA and CDR2 is YSLEER in the germline V gene. Trimming removed 0 bases from V and 4 bases from J, with 13 bases in between. The CDR3 DNA follows: TGCGCCAGCAGCCAAGAGTATGGGGCAACATACAATGAGCAGTTCTTC. It yields the protein CASSQEYGATYNEQFF.

V usage is TRBV19 and J usage is TRBJ1-2; no reliable D call. V was shortened by 0 bases and J by 7 bases, with 9 bases between the two germline ends. This CDR3 has 13 residues. Germline assignment: CDR1 LNHDA and CDR2 SQIVND (reference sequence). The CDR3 coding sequence is TGTGCCAGTAGTATAGATCATCGGAGTGGCTACACCTTC. Amino acids: CASSIDHRSGYTF.

This clone was seen only a few times. The chain carries TRBV6-5 and TRBJ2-1, with 13 nucleotides matching TRBD2. Per the germline V gene, CDR1 is MNHEY and CDR2 is SVGAGI. CDR3 length: 15 residues. The V gene end was trimmed by 6 bases and the J gene end by 7 bases; junction bases not matched to a gene: 6. The CDR3 spells CASSHTSGRANEQFF. DNA of the CDR3: TGTGCCAGCAGCCACACTAGCGGGAGGGCAAATGAGCAGTTCTTC.

This chain links TRBV19 with TRBJ2-7; 8 positions match TRBD1. V lost 2 bases to trimming and J lost 4 bases; unmatched junction nucleotides: 10. Germline assignment: CDR1 LNHDA and CDR2 SQIVND (reference sequence). This CDR3 comprises 16 residues. CDR3 protein: CASSITLDRESYEQYF. The CDR3 bases are TGTGCCAGTAGTATAACCCTGGACAGGGAGTCGTACGAGCAGTACTTC.

The count of this clone is one. The chain carries TRBV28 and TRBJ2-3; D remains ambiguous. Per the germline V gene, CDR1 is MDHEN and CDR2 is SYDVKM. This CDR3 is 11 amino acids long. Deletions cut 5 bases from V and 2 bases from J, with 2 bases between. CDR3 sequence reads: CASSHTDTQYF. The CDR3 nucleotides read TGTGCCAGCAGTCACACAGATACGCAGTATTTT.

CDR3 residues: CASSLGYSRETQYF. The CDR3 DNA reads as TGTGCCAGCAGCTTGGGTTACAGCAGAGAGACCCAGTACTTC. The chain employs TRBV5-4 and TRBJ2-5; D unresolved. V dropped 0 bases and J dropped 4 bases, with 10 bases sitting between them. Looked up from germline, CDR1 is SGHNT and CDR2 is YYREEE (reference sequence). The CDR3 totals 14 residues.

This clone was picked up one time. Because the CDR3's place on the DNA is in doubt, the DNA is left out and the CDR3 is given as listed by TCRdb. The rearrangement uses TRBV28 and TRBJ2-1; the table's D call, TRBD1, was not checked against the DNA. Germline V CDR1 and CDR2: MDHEN, SYDVKM. The CDR3 is 15 amino acids long, termini counted. The CDR3 reads CASSSSGQGHNEQFF.

CDR3 in amino acids: CASSLVGGDHNNYGYTF. The CDR3 DNA sequence: TGTGCCAGCAGCTTAGTTGGTGGGGACCATAATAACTATGGCTACACCTTC. The chain carries TRBV7-8 and TRBJ1-2, with a tentative D call TRBD1 (5 bases). The CDR3 contains 17 residues. Germline V gives CDR1 SGHVS, CDR2 FQNEAQ. The ends were cut back, 1 base at V and 1 base at J, with 16 bases in the middle.

The chain has TRBV11-2 and TRBJ1-1; D may be TRBD1 (5 bases). This CDR3 contains 12 residues. V was cut by 10 bases and J by 4 bases, with 13 bases left in between. In germline, CDR1 is SGHAT, CDR2 FQNNGV. CDR3: CATQGVGTEAFF. The DNA of the CDR3 is TGTGCCACCCAAGGGGTGGGCACTGAAGCTTTCTTT.

V and J are TRBV27 and TRBJ1-4, with D uncertain. Germline assignment: CDR1 MNHEY and CDR2 SMNVEV (reference sequence). The CDR3 covers 14 residues. V was clipped by 3 bases and J by 3 bases, with 8 bases between them. The CDR3, as DNA: TGTGCCAGCAGTTTCTCGGGGTCTAATGAAAAACTGTTTTTT. Protein: CASSFSGSNEKLFF.

CDR3 nucleotides: TGCAGCGTTGAAGATCTAGACAGGAAGGACACCTTC. Protein sequence: CSVEDLDRKDTF. The chain uses TRBV29-1 and TRBJ1-2, with a possible D match to TRBD1 (6 bases). From germline, CDR1 is SQVTM and CDR2 ANQGSEA. V shed 0 bases and J shed 12 bases, with 14 bases lying between them. The CDR3 length is 12 residues.

V is TRBV27 and J is TRBJ1-2; 10 bases fit TRBD1. Trimming removed 6 bases from V and 2 bases from J; junction bases left unmatched: 3. Germline loops: CDR1 MNHEY, CDR2 SMNVEV (reference sequence). This CDR3 contains 14 residues. The DNA for the CDR3 is TGTGCCAGCAGATGGACAGGGGGGAACTATGGCTACACCTTC. Translation gives CASRWTGGNYGYTF.

The chain is built from TRBV5-4 and TRBJ2-3; tentative D call: TRBD2 (6 bases). The germline V and J ends were trimmed by 1 base and 4 bases, with 10 bases remaining between them. Germline V gene sequence: CDR1 SGHNT, CDR2 YYREEE (reference sequence). The CDR3 consists of 14 residues. CDR3 region: CASSLSGWADTQYF. CDR3 coding DNA: TGTGCCAGCAGCTTGAGCGGGTGGGCAGATACGCAGTATTTT.

This clone was counted between two and nine times. The chain has TRBV9 and TRBJ1-3; no reliable D call. V shed 0 bases and J shed 0 bases, with 7 bases lying between them. CDR1 and CDR2 (germline): SGDLS, YYNGEE. The CDR3 sequence is 15 residues long. The CDR3 loop is CASSVVGNSGNTIYF. The CDR3 bases are TGTGCCAGCAGCGTAGTGGGGAACTCTGGAAACACCATATATTTT.

The V gene is TRBV7-7, the J gene TRBJ2-5; D may be TRBD1 or TRBD2 (7 bases each). CDR1 SSHAT and CDR2 FNYEAQ come from the germline V gene (reference sequence). The V end lost 5 bases, the J end lost 2 bases, and 15 bases lay between the germline ends. CDR3 length: 15 residues. CDR3 region: CASSQGGAVQETQYF. CDR3 nucleotide sequence: TGTGCCAGCAGCCAGGGGGGGGCTGTACAAGAGACCCAGTACTTC.

This clone was counted a few times. This chain joins TRBV6-1 and TRBJ1-5, with TRBD1 matching 10 bases. Germline-derived CDR1 and CDR2 are MNHNS and SASEGT. V shed 6 bases, J shed 4 bases, and the junction held 6 bases outside the gene matches. CDR3 length: 15 amino acids. CDR3 DNA: TGTGCCAGCAGCCAGGGACAGGGGCAAAATCAGCCCCAGCATTTT. Translated, it gives CASSQGQGQNQPQHF.

This clone was counted a few times. This chain uses TRBV7-9 with TRBJ2-7, with a tentative D call TRBD2 (5 bases). V lost 2 bases, J lost 2 bases, and 10 bases lay in between. CDR3 length equals 14 residues. CDR1 is SEHNR and CDR2 is FQNEAQ in the germline V gene (reference sequence). The CDR3 sequence: CASSLSGIPYEQYF. CDR3 in DNA: TGTGCCAGCAGCTTATCGGGGATCCCCTACGAGCAGTACTTC. The full variable domain, in which reference TRBV7-9 and TRBJ2-7 provide the parts outside the CDR3, is DTGVSQNPRHKITKRGQNVTFRCDPISEHNRLYWYRQTLGQGPEFLTYFQNEAQLEKSRLLSDRFSAERPKGSFSTLEIQRTEQGDSAMYLCASSLSGIPYEQYFGPGTRLTVT.

This chain links TRBV29-1 with TRBJ1-2; 7 bases match TRBD1. After removal of 0 bases from V and 8 bases from J, the junction contained 3 bases not matched to a gene. CDR1 and CDR2 from the germline V gene are SQVTM and ANQGSEA. This CDR3 comprises 12 residues. CDR3 nucleotide sequence: TGCAGCGTTGAAGATAGCAGGGGGGGCTACACCTTC. This encodes CSVEDSRGGYTF.

This rearrangement joins TRBV4-1 to TRBJ2-3; TRBD2 might be the D (5 bases). The germline CDR1 and CDR2 sequences are MGHRA and YSYEKL. V shed 10 bases and J shed 1 base, with 18 bases lying between them. The length of the CDR3 is 15 residues. CDR3 protein: CATRLVGSGTDTQYF. CDR3 nucleotide sequence: TGCGCCACCCGCTTGGTCGGTAGCGGCACAGATACGCAGTATTTT.

As to this clone: Other DNA sequences within the sample encode an identical CDR3. The J gene is TRBJ2-2, the V gene TRBV2; 7 bases are a match to TRBD1. Germline lookup yields CDR1 SNHLY and CDR2 FYNNEI. The CDR3 contains 16 residues. V gave up 1 base and J gave up 7 bases; unmatched junction bases: 9. The CDR3, as DNA: TGTGCCAGCAGTGAAGATTGGGCAGGGGGTGGCGGGGAGCTGTTTTTT. It specifies CASSEDWAGGGGELFF.

This chain joins TRBV6-5 and TRBJ2-1, with 8 bases that match TRBD2. Trimming took 2 bases from V and 6 from J; bases not matched to a gene: 3. Germline loops: CDR1 MNHEY, CDR2 SVGAGI. The CDR3 runs to 14 residues. The CDR3 region has the DNA TGTGCCAGCAGTTACGGGAGCGGGGGCAATGAGCAGTTCTTC. Translating gives CASSYGSGGNEQFF.